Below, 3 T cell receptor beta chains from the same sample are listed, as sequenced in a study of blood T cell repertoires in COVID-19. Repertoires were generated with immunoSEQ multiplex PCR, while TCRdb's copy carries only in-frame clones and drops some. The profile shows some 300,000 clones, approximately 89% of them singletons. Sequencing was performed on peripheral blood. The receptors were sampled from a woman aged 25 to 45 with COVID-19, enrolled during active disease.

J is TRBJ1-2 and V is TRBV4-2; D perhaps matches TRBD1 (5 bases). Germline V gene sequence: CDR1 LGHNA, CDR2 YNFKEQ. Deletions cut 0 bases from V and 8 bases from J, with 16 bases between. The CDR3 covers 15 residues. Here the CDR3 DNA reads TGTGCCAGCAGCCAAGATTGGACAAGCTCAGAGGGCTACACCTTC. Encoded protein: CASSQDWTSSEGYTF.

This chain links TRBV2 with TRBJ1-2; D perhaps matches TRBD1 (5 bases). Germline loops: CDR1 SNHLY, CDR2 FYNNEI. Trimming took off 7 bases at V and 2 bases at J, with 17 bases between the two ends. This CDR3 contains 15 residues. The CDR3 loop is CASIQETEVNYGYTF. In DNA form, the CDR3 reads TGTGCCAGCATCCAAGAGACAGAAGTCAACTATGGCTACACCTTC.

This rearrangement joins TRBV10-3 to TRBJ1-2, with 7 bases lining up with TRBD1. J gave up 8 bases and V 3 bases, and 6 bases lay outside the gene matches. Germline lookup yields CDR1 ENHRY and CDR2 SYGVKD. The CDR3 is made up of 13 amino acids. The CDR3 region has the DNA TGTGCCATCAGTGATACAGGGGATGCCGGCTACACCTTC. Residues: CAISDTGDAGYTF.